The entry below gives a single T cell receptor (beta chain) sequence along with its context. At least ten counts were recorded for this clonotype. There is no known antigen for this receptor. Base qualities are not at hand, and no much larger clone is one base apart. Unsorted PBMC libraries were generated from 2 million PBMCs stored in RNAlater at -80 °C until RNA extraction. The multiple sclerosis patients were enrolled in a US clinical protocol that used magnetic resonance imaging to evaluate disease progression. PBMCs were separated from peripheral blood using Ficoll-Hypaque density gradient centrifugation and then cryopreserved in liquid nitrogen. Reading the germline V gene gives CDR1 SGHRS and CDR2 YFSETQ. The CDR3 covers 14 residues, taking in both the cysteine and the phenylalanine. Of the read, only the CDR3 DNA is kept; its 42 bases are in frame from base 1. V was cut back by 4 bases and J by 4 bases, leaving a gap of 14 bases between them.

The data were obtained in a study of neurological immune-mediated disorders (dated by TCRdb to about 2019). Regarding the research as a whole: Among the approximately 34 multiple sclerosis patients, 31 had relapsing-remitting MS and 3 had secondary progressive MS. Using UMI-based sequencing, the study compared peripheral blood TCR-beta repertoires from patients with HTLV-I-associated myelopathy (HAM/TSP), patients with multiple sclerosis, and healthy controls. The 106 TCR-beta libraries included longitudinal samples, technical triplicates and paired sorted CD4+ and CD8+ T-cell subsets alongside PBMC samples. The cohort included approximately 68 subjects: about 15 with HAM/TSP, some 34 with multiple sclerosis, and 20 healthy controls. Broad study findings and their caveats: Expanded clones from different subjects shared no identical CDR3 amino acid sequences, which suggests that TCR-beta repertoires were private in all groups. The MS cluster showed no association with clinical or MRI features, and the authors stated that larger cohorts are needed. TCR clonal expansion was highest in HAM/TSP patients and lowest in MS patients, with MS patients falling below even healthy controls. In phylogenetic analysis, the repertoires of 18 of 34 MS patients grouped into a cluster of related CDR3 sequences, which suggests a possible signature at the repertoire level.

To synthesize cDNA, template-switch 5'RACE was performed with a primer carrying a 10-nucleotide random unique molecular identifier so that each TCR transcript was tagged. Every sequencing run covered 15-18 subjects and yielded more than 160 million TCR-beta sequences. The RNeasy kit was used to extract total RNA. Using the KAPA Real-time Library Amplification kit, TCR-beta VDJ regions were amplified with primers for the TCR constant region and the 5'RACE anchor. Sample indexes and Illumina adaptors were added in a first PCR, and a second PCR then increased library yield. After Ampure bead purification, the TCR product of roughly 650 bp was size-selected on a 2% E-gel SizeSelection system. Library quality was checked on a Bioanalyzer, concentration was measured with Qubit, and libraries were quantified with the Kapa Library Quantification kit before pooling. Paired-end 2 x 150 bp sequencing of the libraries was performed on an Illumina HiSeq 2500. To increase sequence diversity, roughly 24-31% phiX was spiked into each library pool. The study's own analysis went as follows. Quality-filtered reads were processed with the UMI-based MiGEC pipeline, which removed over 75% of raw TCR sequences during error correction. IMGT germline references were used for alignment of VDJ genes, and clonotypes were defined by a unique CDR3 amino acid sequence together with V-J genes. VDJtools evaluated clonal expansion, Shannon diversity and CDR3 relatedness (CalcPairwiseDistances, ClusterSamples); CLCbio workbench built phylogenetic trees. Expanded clones were defined as having at least 8 unique UMIs, based on coefficient-of-variation modelling across technical triplicates. The public reads were run again by TCRdb, first through fastp at Q25 and then through MiXCR, and only productive beta chains were kept. Here each entry gathers all rows of one CDR3 protein and keeps the most common genes and DNA. Here the V and J calls rest on TCRdb's processing, not on the authors' analysis. The sample has about 40,000 distinct CDR3 sequences on record, 2% to 3% of them singletons. The ten largest clones take up 2% to 3% of the sample.

Sequenced input: PBMCs. The TCR sequence derives from a man aged 50 to 60 with multiple sclerosis. The V and J genes are TRBV5-1 and TRBJ2-5; the D gene cannot be resolved beyond TRBD1 or TRBD2, each matching 7 bases. The CDR3 region has the sequence CASSPSGGVETQYF. The nucleotide sequence reads TGCGCCAGCAGCCCCTCAGGGGGGGTAGAGACCCAGTACTTC.